The clone carrying this T cell receptor (beta chain) was picked up many times. The antigen is unknown. This entry belongs to a study of T cell repertoires in cytomegalovirus infection. Study-level background: Both a matching HLA type and CMV infection were indicated by public TCR beta signatures. General study points: Ex vivo responses were dominated by HLA-C-restricted CMV-specific TCR beta clonotypes. Accumulated public TCR beta family frequency recognized individuals carrying CMV together with the relevant HLA.

TCRdb re-called the reads with MiXCR, one entry per CDR3 protein. The table lists 200,000 to 250,000 distinct CDR3 sequences, 9% to 15% of them singletons. Trimming pared 5 bases from V and 4 bases from J, leaving 5 bases between. CDR3 length equals 12 residues. Germline lookup yields CDR1 SGHTA and CDR2 FQGNSA. The sample consisted of PBMCs. The chain carries TRBV7-2 and TRBJ1-4; no firm D call. This clonotype was obtained from a human donor in good health (CMV status not recorded). Some clones in this sample may be carry-over from other donors' samples. This chain's CDR3 is CASSPNNEKLFF. The CDR3 nucleotides read TGTGCCAGCAGCCCCAATAATGAAAAACTGTTTTTT.